This T cell receptor (beta chain) appears in the sequencing data of a study of T cell responses to AZD1222 COVID-19 vaccine. Study details: Whether given at about 4 or about 12 weeks, second doses were pooled.

Notes on this clone: Its antigen is as yet unknown.

Method: immunoSEQ multiplex PCR; TCRdb's copy keeps in-frame clones and lacks some. The sample consists of approximately 79,000 clones, approximately 89% of them appearing once. V was clipped by 5 bases and J by 12 bases; unmatched bases: 11. Germline V gene data show CDR1 as MDHEN and CDR2 as SYDVKM. The CDR3 loop spans 13 amino acids. Findings of the study overall: Researchers report vaccine-associated CD4 TCRs spanning spike, with dominance at 160-218 and 743-854. Clonal diversity may have been underestimated in mostly white British donors.

The specimen comprised peripheral blood, sampled on day 0 of AZD1222 vaccination. The V gene is TRBV28, the J gene TRBJ1-2; TRBD1 agrees at 8 bases. The sequence derives from an adult in good health. CDR3 protein: CASSPQGAREDTF. The CDR3 nucleotides read TGTGCCAGCAGTCCTCAGGGGGCCCGGGAGGACACCTTC.